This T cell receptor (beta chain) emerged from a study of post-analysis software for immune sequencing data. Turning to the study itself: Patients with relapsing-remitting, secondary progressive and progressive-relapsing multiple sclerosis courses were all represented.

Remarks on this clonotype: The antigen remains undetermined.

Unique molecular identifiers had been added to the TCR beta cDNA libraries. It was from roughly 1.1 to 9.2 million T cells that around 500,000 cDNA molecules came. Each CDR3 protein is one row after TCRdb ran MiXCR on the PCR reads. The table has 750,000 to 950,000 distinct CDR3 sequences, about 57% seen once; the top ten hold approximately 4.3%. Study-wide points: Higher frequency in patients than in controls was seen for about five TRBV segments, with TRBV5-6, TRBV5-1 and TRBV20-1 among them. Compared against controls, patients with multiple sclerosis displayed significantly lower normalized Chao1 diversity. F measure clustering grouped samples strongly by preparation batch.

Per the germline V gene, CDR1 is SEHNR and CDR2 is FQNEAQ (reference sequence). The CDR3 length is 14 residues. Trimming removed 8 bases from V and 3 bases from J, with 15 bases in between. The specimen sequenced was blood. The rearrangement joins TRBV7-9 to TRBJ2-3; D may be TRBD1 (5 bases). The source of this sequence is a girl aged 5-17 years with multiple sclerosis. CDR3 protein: CASDMGLDTDTQYF. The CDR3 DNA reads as TGTGCCAGCGACATGGGGCTAGATACAGATACGCAGTATTTT.